These 6 T cell receptor beta chains share one sample of origin, sequenced in a study of OX40 agonist ivuxolimab in advanced cancers. Here immunoSEQ multiplex PCR was the method, and the copy in TCRdb shows in-frame clones only, minus some. Seen here are tens of thousands of clones, roughly 90% observed once, and the top ten hold about 2.4%. Sequences were derived from CD4+ or CD8+ T cells sorted from blood, sampled in a trial of the OX40 agonist ivuxolimab. Receptors were obtained from an adult with an advanced solid tumor such as melanoma, head and neck, liver or kidney cancer.

The chain employs TRBV6-6 and TRBJ2-2, with D possibly being TRBD2 (6 bases). The CDR3 runs 14 residues. The germline V gene has CDR1 MNHNY and CDR2 SVGAGI (reference sequence). V shed 0 bases and J shed 6 bases, with 8 bases lying between them. CDR3 in DNA: TGTGCCAGCAGTTACTCTACGGGGGCCGGGGAGCTGTTTTTT. Translating it yields CASSYSTGAGELFF.

The genes are TRBV28 and TRBJ2-7; D is uncertain. In germline, CDR1 is MDHEN, CDR2 SYDVKM. The CDR3 covers 14 residues. With 6 bases removed from V and 1 base from J, the gap between germline ends came to 13 bases. CDR3: CASSPLLISYEQYF. The CDR3 nucleotides read TGTGCCAGCAGCCCCTTGTTAATTTCCTACGAGCAGTACTTC.

The chain joins TRBV6-6 to TRBJ2-7; 11 positions agree with TRBD1. Germline CDR1 and CDR2: MNHNY and SVGAGI (reference sequence). The CDR3 has 15 residues. V lost 0 bases, J lost 2 bases, and 0 bases stayed unmatched. DNA of the CDR3: TGTGCCAGCAGTTACTCGGGACAGGGGGCCTACGAGCAGTACTTC. This gives the protein CASSYSGQGAYEQYF.

This sequence joins TRBV5-1 and TRBJ1-3, with D hard to call. CDR1 is SGHRS and CDR2 is YFSETQ in the germline V gene. V gave up 4 bases and J gave up 0 bases, with 11 bases separating them. CDR3 length: 15 residues. The CDR3 DNA reads as TGCGCCAGCAGCCCGGACGGAGACTCTGGAAACACCATATATTTT. The encoded protein is CASSPDGDSGNTIYF.

The V and J genes are TRBV5-1 and TRBJ2-5; 9 bases fit TRBD2. The J call may be wrong; the DNA end is better matched by TRBJ2-7. The CDR3 has 14 amino acids. CDR1 is SGHRS, CDR2 YFSETQ, per germline. CDR3 region: CARAKREVMYEQYF. DNA of the CDR3: TGCGCCAGAGCTAAGCGGGAGGTCATGTACGAGCAGTACTTC.

This chain joins TRBV18 and TRBJ2-1; possibly TRBD1 for D (5 bases). With 0 bases removed from V and 7 bases from J, the gap between germline ends came to 16 bases. The CDR3 is 16 residues long. Germline V gene lookup returns CDR1 KGHSH and CDR2 LQKENI. The CDR3 DNA reads as TGTGCCAGCTCACCACCAATGCAAGGGGCGCAGAATGAGCAGTTCTTC. Its translation: CASSPPMQGAQNEQFF.